One and the same sample provided the 26 T cell receptor beta chains below, sequenced in a study of TIL therapy for anti-PD-1-resistant metastatic lung cancer. The immunoSEQ assay was v3. The assay was immunoSEQ multiplex PCR, and TCRdb's table has in-frame clones only and misses some. In the table there are approximately 97,000 clones, around 71% of which are singletons. The time point here: pre-treatment sample, taken before nivolumab and TIL therapy. The tumor samples were excised metastases, mostly pleural nodules or supraclavicular lymph nodes. The sample here was tumor tissue, taken at baseline. The receptors originated from a person aged 25 to 85 with non-small cell lung cancer.

The rearrangement uses TRBV5-6 and TRBJ2-3, with TRBD2 matching over 8 bases. The V gene's germline CDR1 is SGHDT and CDR2 YYEEEE. The CDR3 runs 14 residues. The trim removed 4 bases at V and 4 bases at J, leaving 5 bases unmatched. CDR3 coding DNA: TGTGCCAGCAGCACGGGACTAGTCCCAGATACGCAGTATTTT. Its protein product is CASSTGLVPDTQYF.

The genes are TRBV10-1 and TRBJ1-3; D not resolved. The CDR3 extends over 15 amino acids. Per germline, CDR1 WNHNN and CDR2 SYGVQD (reference sequence). V shed 5 bases and J shed 0 bases, with 11 bases lying between them. The CDR3 sequence is CASSPGRFSGNTIYF. DNA for the CDR3: TGCGCCAGCAGTCCCGGTAGGTTCTCTGGAAACACCATATATTTT.

V gene TRBV11-3 combines with J gene TRBJ2-1; perhaps TRBD1 as D (6 bases). V lost 3 bases and J lost 8, with 8 bases in between. Germline CDR1 is SGHNT and CDR2 is YENEEA. This CDR3 comprises 12 residues. The CDR3 DNA reads as TGTGCCAGCAGCTTGTCAGGGGATGAGCAGTTCTTC. Amino acids: CASSLSGDEQFF.

This chain joins TRBV11-2 and TRBJ2-1; 11 nucleotides line up with TRBD2. The CDR3 sequence is 16 residues long. Per germline, CDR1 SGHAT and CDR2 FQNNGV. J lost 3 bases, V lost 5 bases, and 6 bases had no gene match. This chain's CDR3 is CASSPFSGRVYNEQFF. CDR3 in DNA: TGTGCCAGCAGCCCCTTTAGCGGGAGGGTCTACAATGAGCAGTTCTTC.

This clone was found once. This chain links TRBV11-2 with TRBJ2-3, with 7 nucleotides matching TRBD2. Germline assignment: CDR1 SGHAT and CDR2 FQNNGV. The CDR3 totals 16 residues. V gave up 2 bases and J gave up 4 bases; unmatched junction bases: 9. In DNA form, the CDR3 reads TGTGCCAGCAGCTTACGGGCGGGAGAAGTCCCAGATACGCAGTATTTT. This gives the protein CASSLRAGEVPDTQYF.

This clone was seen a handful of times. V is TRBV9 and J is TRBJ1-2; D not resolved. Germline V gene lookup returns CDR1 SGDLS and CDR2 YYNGEE. CDR3 length equals 14 residues. The V and J ends lost 2 bases and 3 bases respectively, with 11 bases between them. The CDR3 region has the DNA TGTGCCAGCAGCGTCAAGGGCAAGGACTATGGCTACACCTTC. Protein product: CASSVKGKDYGYTF.

The rearrangement links TRBV20-1 to TRBJ2-7; TRBD2 aligns across 8 bases. The V gene's germline CDR1 is DFQATT and CDR2 SNEGSKA (reference sequence). Trimming removed 5 bases from V and 6 bases from J; junction bases left unmatched: 3. This CDR3 is 11 amino acids long. CDR3 sequence: CSAWTSSEQYF. For the CDR3, the DNA is TGCAGTGCTTGGACTAGCTCCGAGCAGTACTTC.

This rearrangement joins TRBV6-6 to TRBJ1-2; D is undetermined. The CDR3 runs 13 residues. CDR1 is MNHNY, CDR2 SVGAGI, per germline (reference sequence). V was cut by 5 bases and J by 2 bases, with 9 bases left in between. DNA of the CDR3: TGTGCCAGCAGTACGACTGGAAACTATGGCTACACCTTC. This translates into CASSTTGNYGYTF.

The chain is built from TRBV28 and TRBJ1-5, with unresolved D. The ends were cut back, 6 bases at V and 7 bases at J, with 16 bases in the middle. The CDR3 spans 14 residues. Germline V gene lookup returns CDR1 MDHEN and CDR2 SYDVKM. CDR3 amino acids: CASSITAPEQPQHF. DNA for the CDR3: TGTGCCAGCAGCATTACCGCACCAGAGCAGCCCCAGCATTTT.

The CDR3 DNA follows: TGTGCCAGTATCCCGACTAGCGGGGACAAAAACATTCAGTACTTC. This codes for CASIPTSGDKNIQYF. This chain links TRBV19 with TRBJ2-4; 11 bases align to TRBD2. V trimming: 7 bases; J trimming: 3 bases; junction bases outside the gene matches: 5. Germline values: CDR1 LNHDA, CDR2 SQIVND (reference sequence). This CDR3 contains 15 residues.

The CDR3 reads CASSLGDTQYF. CDR3 in DNA: TGTGCCAGCAGCTTGGGAGATACGCAGTATTTT. The rearrangement uses TRBV11-2 and TRBJ2-3; D remains unclear. The CDR3 covers 11 residues. Germline-derived CDR1 and CDR2 are SGHAT and FQNNGV. The ends were cut back, 3 bases at V and 5 bases at J, with 3 bases in the middle.

This clone has only a few counts. The chain carries TRBV12-3 or TRBV12-4 and TRBJ2-1; perhaps TRBD1 as D (6 bases). There are 13 residues in the CDR3. V lost 8 bases and J lost 6, with 14 bases in between. As DNA, the CDR3 is TGTGCCAGCTGGGACCAGGGGAGCAATGAGCAGTTCTTC. Translated: CASWDQGSNEQFF.

The CDR3 sequence: CAWSVKNTEAFF. CDR3 DNA: TGTGCCTGGAGTGTAAAGAACACTGAAGCTTTCTTT. V is TRBV30 and J is TRBJ1-1; D is ambiguous. CDR3 length: 12 amino acids. Germline CDR1 reads GTSNPN; CDR2 reads SVGIG (reference sequence). Trimming left V 0 bases short and J 1 base short, with 3 bases between.

This chain uses TRBV5-6 with TRBJ2-1, with 9 bases lining up with TRBD2. This CDR3 is 15 amino acids long. The V and J ends lost 1 base and 7 bases, in that order; junction bases with no gene match: 6. Germline V gene lookup returns CDR1 SGHDT and CDR2 YYEEEE. In DNA, the CDR3 is TGTGCCAGCAGCTTGATTAGCGGGAGTTCGAATGAGCAGTTCTTC. Its translation is CASSLISGSSNEQFF.

Ten or more counts support this clone. In DNA, the CDR3 is TGTGCCAGCAGCTTAAATACAGGGAGGACAGATACGCAGTATTTT. Encoded protein: CASSLNTGRTDTQYF. The chain employs TRBV7-2 and TRBJ2-3; possibly TRBD1 or TRBD2 for D (6 bases each). The germline V and J ends were trimmed by 2 bases and 3 bases, with 12 bases remaining between them. The germline V gene encodes CDR1 SGHTA and CDR2 FQGNSA. This CDR3 has 15 amino acids. The variable domain in full, completed from reference TRBV7-2 and TRBJ2-3, reads GAGVSQSPSNKVTEKGKDVELRCDPISGHTALYWYRQSLGQGLEFLIYFQGNSAPDKSGLPSDRFSAERTGGSVSTLTIQRTQQEDSAVYLCASSLNTGRTDTQYFGPGTRLTVL.

This clone was counted between two and nine times. The chain combines TRBV18 with TRBJ1-5; D not certain. V gave up 3 bases and J gave up 4 bases, with 7 bases separating them. CDR3 size: 13 residues. Germline V CDR1 and CDR2: KGHSH, LQKENI. Written as DNA, the CDR3 is TGTGCCAGCTCACCGGGTGAGAATCAGCCCCAGCATTTT. Translating it yields CASSPGENQPQHF.

This clone has a count of ten or more. The rearrangement joins TRBV7-6 to TRBJ2-2, with TRBD2 identical over 8 bases. CDR3 length: 18 amino acids. The V segment lost 4 bases and the J segment 0 bases; nucleotides outside the gene matches: 10. CDR1 and CDR2 from the germline V gene are SGHVS and FNYEAQ. As DNA, the CDR3 is TGTGCCAGCAGCTCCTCCCCGGGGGGGCACACGAACACCGGGGAGCTGTTTTTT. It encodes CASSSSPGGHTNTGELFF.

As concerns this clone: A clone one base away is much larger, so this may be a read error. The same CDR3 is also encoded by other DNA sequences in this sample. Here the CDR3 reads CASSLQGYEQYF. CDR3 coding DNA: TGTGCCAGCTCACTACAGGGCTACGAGCAGTACTTC. The chain recombines TRBV18 with TRBJ2-7; perhaps TRBD1 as D (6 bases). V lost 4 bases, J lost 3 bases, and 7 bases lay in between. CDR3 length equals 12 residues. Germline lookup yields CDR1 KGHSH and CDR2 LQKENI.

The V gene is TRBV15, the J gene TRBJ2-7, with D uncertain. Trimming took 0 bases from V and 7 from J, leaving 13 bases between them. The CDR3 spans 14 residues. Germline V CDR1 and CDR2: LNHNV, YYDKDF (reference sequence). The CDR3 region is CATSRDFRRGEQYF. The CDR3 DNA sequence: TGTGCCACCAGCAGAGATTTTAGGCGTGGGGAGCAGTACTTC.

This clone occurred a few times. This rearrangement joins TRBV19 to TRBJ1-2; 8 nucleotides agree with TRBD1. The CDR3 runs 18 residues. V lost 0 bases and J lost 4; bases outside the gene matches: 13. Germline V gene lookup returns CDR1 LNHDA and CDR2 SQIVND (reference sequence). DNA of the CDR3: TGTGCCAGTAGTATAGACCCATCGACAGGGGCCCTTTTCTATGGCTACACCTTC. Translated, it gives CASSIDPSTGALFYGYTF.

V gene TRBV5-8 combines with J gene TRBJ2-5, with D perhaps TRBD2 (5 bases). CDR1 SGHTS and CDR2 YDEGEE come from the germline V gene. Trimming took off 6 bases at V and 3 bases at J, with 12 bases between the two ends. This CDR3 is 13 amino acids long. CDR3 region: CASNKRGKETQYF. CDR3 DNA sequence: TGTGCCAGCAACAAGAGAGGGAAAGAGACCCAGTACTTC.

The table lists this clone with a few counts. This rearrangement joins TRBV19 to TRBJ1-5; D ambiguous. Trimming took 7 bases from V and 3 from J, leaving 19 bases between them. There are 16 residues in the CDR3. Germline CDR1 reads LNHDA; CDR2 reads SQIVND (reference sequence). Here the CDR3 DNA reads TGTGCCAGTACTGCGGGAGACAAGGGTCACAATCAGCCCCAGCATTTT. The encoded protein is CASTAGDKGHNQPQHF.

This clone was found a few times. The rearrangement links TRBV4-2 to TRBJ1-2, with D unresolved. The CDR3 loop spans 12 amino acids. Trimming shortened V by 11 bases and J by 6 bases, and 16 bases separated the two germline ends. CDR1 LGHNA and CDR2 YNFKEQ come from the germline V gene. DNA for the CDR3: TGTGCCGCAAGGGCGGGGTCTAATGGCTACACCTTC. The encoded protein is CAARAGSNGYTF.

The V and J genes are TRBV28 and TRBJ2-5; D is perhaps TRBD2 (5 bases). Trimming removed 5 bases at V and 4 bases at J, with 14 bases between. This CDR3 comprises 14 residues. Germline CDR1 and CDR2: MDHEN and SYDVKM. The CDR3 is CASSEIEGAETQYF. In DNA form, the CDR3 reads TGTGCCAGCAGTGAGATAGAGGGTGCAGAGACCCAGTACTTC. The entire variable domain, with the rest obtained from reference TRBV28 and TRBJ2-5, is as follows: DVKVTQSSRYLVKRTGEKVFLECVQDMDHENMFWYRQDPGLGLRLIYFSYDVKMKEKGDIPEGYSVSREKKERFSLILESASTNQTSMYLCASSEIEGAETQYFGPGTRLLVL.

The V and J genes are TRBV6-6 and TRBJ1-2; 12 bases match TRBD1. There are 15 residues in the CDR3. V lost 6 bases to trimming and J lost 6 bases; unmatched junction nucleotides: 8. The V gene's germline CDR1 is MNHNY and CDR2 SVGAGI (reference sequence). CDR3 nucleotides: TGTGCCAGCAGCCCGGGACAGGGGGCACTGAATGGCTACACCTTC. Residues: CASSPGQGALNGYTF.

The chain links TRBV7-6 to TRBJ2-7; D perhaps matches TRBD1 (6 bases). The germline gives CDR1 SGHVS, CDR2 FNYEAQ. There are 16 residues in the CDR3. V was clipped by 1 base and J by 2 bases, with 15 bases between them. The CDR3 DNA reads TGTGCCAGCAGCTTAGAATCCCCAGGGGCCCCCTACGAGCAGTACTTC. It yields the protein CASSLESPGAPYEQYF.